A selection of T cell receptor beta chains follows, all from one sample in a study of PD-L1 blockade in urothelial cancer. Clones were read by immunoSEQ multiplex PCR, and TCRdb kept only the in-frame ones, dropping some. The data hold tens of thousands of clones, with over 75% observed a single time. The sample in question was PBMCs, obtained around atezolizumab (anti-PD-L1) treatment. These receptors were taken from a man aged 45-65 years with urothelial cancer. Both conserved end residues are part of each CDR3. Fields, in order: clone size, CDR3 length, V gene, J gene, D gene, CDR3 DNA, CDR3 protein. D genes are given only for firm matches. Part of the rows lack a size; the others show once, few, many or a class for expanded clones.

abundance: -; len: 13; v_gene: TRBV29-1; j_gene: TRBJ2-3; d_gene: -; CDR3nt: TGCAGCGTCGGAGGGAAAAACACAGATACGCAGTATTTT; CDR3aa: CSVGGKNTDTQYF
abundance: -; len: 15; v_gene: TRBV29-1; j_gene: TRBJ2-5; d_gene: -; CDR3nt: TGCAGCGTTGAAGATCCCAGGAAACCTCAAGAGACCCAGTACTTC; CDR3aa: CSVEDPRKPQETQYF
abundance: once; len: 13; v_gene: TRBV6-5; j_gene: TRBJ2-7; d_gene: TRBD1; CDR3nt: TGTGCCAGCAGAAGGACAGGGGTCGACGAGCAGTACTTC; CDR3aa: CASRRTGVDEQYF
abundance: -; len: 17; v_gene: TRBV27; j_gene: TRBJ2-1; d_gene: TRBD2; CDR3nt: TGTGCCAGCAGTCCGTGGACTAGCGGGGCCGATTACAATGAGCAGTTCTTC; CDR3aa: CASSPWTSGADYNEQFF
abundance: -; len: 15; v_gene: TRBV4-1; j_gene: TRBJ1-2; d_gene: -; CDR3nt: TGCGTCAGCAGCCAAGATCGGGGAGTCACGGATGGCTACACCTTC; CDR3aa: CVSSQDRGVTDGYTF
abundance: -; len: 16; v_gene: TRBV30; j_gene: TRBJ1-1; d_gene: TRBD1; CDR3nt: TGTGCCTCCAGAGTAGGGACAGGGGGCGCGAGGACTGAAGCTTTCTTT; CDR3aa: CASRVGTGGARTEAFF
abundance: few; len: 13; v_gene: TRBV7-9; j_gene: TRBJ2-1; d_gene: TRBD1; CDR3nt: TGTGCCAGCAGCACGACAGGGGTCGATGAGCAGTTCTTC; CDR3aa: CASSTTGVDEQFF
abundance: -; len: 15; v_gene: TRBV11-2; j_gene: TRBJ2-1; d_gene: TRBD1; CDR3nt: TGTGCCAGTTTTACCGGGACAGGGGAGGGAAATGAGCAGTTCTTC; CDR3aa: CASFTGTGEGNEQFF
abundance: -; len: 16; v_gene: TRBV27; j_gene: TRBJ2-1; d_gene: TRBD2; CDR3nt: TGTGCCAGCAGCTCCCCTTTCGGGACTAGCGCCCATGAGCAGTTCTTC; CDR3aa: CASSSPFGTSAHEQFF
abundance: -; len: 15; v_gene: TRBV7-2; j_gene: TRBJ2-2; d_gene: TRBD2; CDR3nt: TGTGCCAGCAGCTTTAGCGGGGGAGGGACCGGGGAGCTGTTTTTT; CDR3aa: CASSFSGGGTGELFF
abundance: -; len: 17; v_gene: TRBV7-6; j_gene: TRBJ1-4; d_gene: TRBD1; CDR3nt: TGTGCCAGCAGCCCTAGACAGGGAGGACGCACTAATGAAAAACTGTTTTTT; CDR3aa: CASSPRQGGRTNEKLFF
abundance: once; len: 14; v_gene: TRBV7-9; j_gene: TRBJ2-4; d_gene: TRBD2; CDR3nt: TGTGCCAGCAGCCCTAGCGGGGGTTCACGCATTCAGTACTTC; CDR3aa: CASSPSGGSRIQYF
abundance: -; len: 12; v_gene: TRBV10-3; j_gene: TRBJ2-4; d_gene: -; CDR3nt: TGTGCCATCAGTGAGGATCGGAACATTCAGTACTTC; CDR3aa: CAISEDRNIQYF
abundance: few; len: 14; v_gene: TRBV10-1; j_gene: TRBJ1-6; d_gene: -; CDR3nt: TGCGCCAGCAGTGATAGTGACTATAATTCACCCCTCCACTTT; CDR3aa: CASSDSDYNSPLHF
abundance: -; len: 13; v_gene: TRBV28; j_gene: TRBJ1-5; d_gene: -; CDR3nt: TGTGCCAGCGGATTAGGAACTGAGGTGCCCCAGCATTTT; CDR3aa: CASGLGTEVPQHF
abundance: -; len: 14; v_gene: TRBV4-3; j_gene: TRBJ2-3; d_gene: -; CDR3nt: TGCGCCAGCAGCCAAGATCAAGCGGCAGATACGCAGTATTTT; CDR3aa: CASSQDQAADTQYF
abundance: -; len: 17; v_gene: TRBV5-1; j_gene: TRBJ2-7; d_gene: TRBD1; CDR3nt: TGCGCCAGCAGCTTGGGAGACAGGGGCCAATCCTCCTACGAGCAGTACTTC; CDR3aa: CASSLGDRGQSSYEQYF
abundance: -; len: 14; v_gene: TRBV5-1; j_gene: TRBJ2-7; d_gene: -; CDR3nt: TGCGCCAGCAGCTTGACAGGGTGGCCCTACGAGCAGTACTTC; CDR3aa: CASSLTGWPYEQYF
abundance: -; len: 14; v_gene: TRBV7-9; j_gene: TRBJ1-1; d_gene: TRBD1; CDR3nt: TGTGCCAGCAGCGGGACAGGTTTGGACACTGAAGCTTTCTTT; CDR3aa: CASSGTGLDTEAFF
abundance: -; len: 13; v_gene: TRBV7-6; j_gene: TRBJ2-7; d_gene: TRBD1; CDR3nt: TGTGCCAGCAGCCGGGGGACAGGCTACGAGCAGTACTTC; CDR3aa: CASSRGTGYEQYF
abundance: -; len: 18; v_gene: TRBV19; j_gene: TRBJ2-6; d_gene: TRBD2; CDR3nt: TGTGCCAGTAGTGCTGGGACTAGCGGAGAGTCTGGGGCCAACGTCCTGACTTTC; CDR3aa: CASSAGTSGESGANVLTF
abundance: once; len: 16; v_gene: TRBV7-8; j_gene: TRBJ2-4; d_gene: TRBD1; CDR3nt: TGTGCCAGCAGCAAAAGACAGGGGATGGGGTCGAACATTCAGTACTTC; CDR3aa: CASSKRQGMGSNIQYF
abundance: -; len: 16; v_gene: TRBV6-1; j_gene: TRBJ2-1; d_gene: TRBD2; CDR3nt: TGTGCCAGCAGTGAACGCCCTAGCGGGGGCTACAATGAGCAGTTCTTC; CDR3aa: CASSERPSGGYNEQFF
abundance: once; len: 13; v_gene: TRBV29-1; j_gene: TRBJ2-7; d_gene: -; CDR3nt: TGCAGCGGGGGGTATGGTGGGACTGCCGAGCAGTACTTC; CDR3aa: CSGGYGGTAEQYF
abundance: -; len: 14; v_gene: TRBV10-1; j_gene: TRBJ2-7; d_gene: TRBD1; CDR3nt: TGCGCCAGCAGTGAGGGGACAGGGTCGAGGGAGCAGTACTTC; CDR3aa: CASSEGTGSREQYF
abundance: once; len: 16; v_gene: TRBV5-4; j_gene: TRBJ2-7; d_gene: -; CDR3nt: TGTGCCAGCAGCTTGGCCTGGCAGGGTAGCTCCTACGAGCAGTACTTC; CDR3aa: CASSLAWQGSSYEQYF